The T cell receptor (beta chain) described here comes from a study of cytomegalovirus exposure and HLA in healthy donors. Study-level background: The approximately 710 first-cohort repertoires and the approximately 130 validation repertoires shared the same platform, a later analysis reported. Study-wide points: CMV antigen specificity of three CMV-associated chains was confirmed in vitro.

The data were produced by immunoSEQ multiplex PCR, yet TCRdb's version contains in-frame clones alone and is incomplete. Of 150,000 to 200,000 clones detected, around 82% appear once; the ten largest clones hold about a tenth. This clone was observed a handful of times. Its antigen is unknown. CDR1 and CDR2 from the germline V gene are MRHNA and SNTAGT. The CDR3 loop spans 16 amino acids. V trimming: 0 bases; J trimming: 2 bases; junction bases outside the gene matches: 2. The TCR originated in a man aged 25-45 years in good health and CMV-seropositive. Sequencing was performed on PBMCs. The gene calls are TRBV6-4 and TRBJ2-3; the match to TRBD2 covers 10 bases. The CDR3 nucleotides are TGTGCCAGCAGTGACTCGAGCGGGAGGGCCACAGATACGCAGTATTTT. Translated, it gives CASSDSSGRATDTQYF.